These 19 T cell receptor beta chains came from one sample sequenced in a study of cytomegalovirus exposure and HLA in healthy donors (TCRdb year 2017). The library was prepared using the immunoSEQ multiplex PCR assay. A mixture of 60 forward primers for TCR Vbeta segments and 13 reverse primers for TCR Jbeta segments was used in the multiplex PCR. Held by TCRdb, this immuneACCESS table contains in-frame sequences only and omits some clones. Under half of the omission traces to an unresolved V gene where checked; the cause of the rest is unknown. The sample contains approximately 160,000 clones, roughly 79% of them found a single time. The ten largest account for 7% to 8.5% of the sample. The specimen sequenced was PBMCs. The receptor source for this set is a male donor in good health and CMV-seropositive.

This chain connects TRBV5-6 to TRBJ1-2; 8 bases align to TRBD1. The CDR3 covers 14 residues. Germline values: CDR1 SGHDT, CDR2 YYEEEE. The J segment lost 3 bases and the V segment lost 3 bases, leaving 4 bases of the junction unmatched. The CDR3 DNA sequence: TGTGCCAGCAGCTCAGGACAGGGTTACTATGGCTACACCTTC. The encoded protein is CASSSGQGYYGYTF. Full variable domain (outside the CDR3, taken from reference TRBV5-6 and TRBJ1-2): DAGVTQSPTHLIKTRGQQVTLRCSPKSGHDTVSWYQQALGQGPQFIFQYYEEEERQRGNFPDRFSGHQFPNYSSELNVNALLLGDSALYLCASSSGQGYYGYTFGSGTRLTVV.

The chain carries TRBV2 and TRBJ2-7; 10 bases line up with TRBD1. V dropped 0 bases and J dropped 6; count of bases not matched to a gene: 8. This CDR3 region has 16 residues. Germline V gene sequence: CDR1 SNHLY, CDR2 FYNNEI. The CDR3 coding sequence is TGTGCCAGCAGTGAAGCGGGGACAGGGGTTTGGTCCGAGCAGTACTTC. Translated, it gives CASSEAGTGVWSEQYF.

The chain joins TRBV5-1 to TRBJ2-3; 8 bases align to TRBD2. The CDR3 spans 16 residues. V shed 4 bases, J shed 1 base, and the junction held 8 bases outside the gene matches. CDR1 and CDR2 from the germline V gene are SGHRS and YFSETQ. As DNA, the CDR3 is TGCGCCAGCAGCATACAAACTAGCGGTGGCACAGATACGCAGTATTTT. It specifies CASSIQTSGGTDTQYF.

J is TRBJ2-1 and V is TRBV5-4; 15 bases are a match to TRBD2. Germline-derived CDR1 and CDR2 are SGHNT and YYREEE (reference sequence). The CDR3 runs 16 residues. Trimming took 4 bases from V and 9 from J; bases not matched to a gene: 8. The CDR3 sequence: CASSIGLAGGRGEQFF. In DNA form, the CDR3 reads TGTGCCAGCAGCATAGGACTAGCGGGGGGGCGGGGTGAGCAGTTCTTC.

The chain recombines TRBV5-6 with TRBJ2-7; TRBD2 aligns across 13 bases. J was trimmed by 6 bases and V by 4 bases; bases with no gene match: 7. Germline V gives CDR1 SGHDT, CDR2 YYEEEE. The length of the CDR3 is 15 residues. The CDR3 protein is CASSGLAGARGEQYF. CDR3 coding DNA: TGTGCCAGCAGCGGACTAGCGGGGGCCCGCGGCGAGCAGTACTTC.

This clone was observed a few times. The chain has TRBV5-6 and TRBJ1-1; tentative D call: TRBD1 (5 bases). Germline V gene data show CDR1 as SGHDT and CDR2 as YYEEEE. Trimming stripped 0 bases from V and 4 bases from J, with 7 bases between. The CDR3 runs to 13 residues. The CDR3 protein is CASSLGQPTEAFF. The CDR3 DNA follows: TGTGCCAGCAGCTTGGGACAGCCCACTGAAGCTTTCTTT.

The CDR3 region is CASSYQGTTEAFF. In nucleotides, the CDR3 is TGTGCCAGCAGTTACCAGGGGACAACTGAAGCTTTCTTT. The chain employs TRBV6-5 and TRBJ1-1; possibly TRBD1 for D (6 bases). Germline lookup yields CDR1 MNHEY and CDR2 SVGAGI. V was cut by 2 bases and J by 5 bases, with 9 bases left in between. The CDR3 runs 13 residues.

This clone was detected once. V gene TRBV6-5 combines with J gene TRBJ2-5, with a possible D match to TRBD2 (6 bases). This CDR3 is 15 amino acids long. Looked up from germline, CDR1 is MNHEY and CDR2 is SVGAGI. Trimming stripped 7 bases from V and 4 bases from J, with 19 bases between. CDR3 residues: CASKASSGRRETQYF. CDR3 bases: TGTGCCAGCAAGGCCAGCAGCGGGCGGAGAGAGACCCAGTACTTC.

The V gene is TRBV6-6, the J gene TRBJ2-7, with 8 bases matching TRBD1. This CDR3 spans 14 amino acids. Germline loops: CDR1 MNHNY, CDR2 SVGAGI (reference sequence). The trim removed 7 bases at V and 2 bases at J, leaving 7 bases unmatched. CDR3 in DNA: TGTGCCAGCACAAAACAGGGGGAGGCCTACGAGCAGTACTTC. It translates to CASTKQGEAYEQYF.

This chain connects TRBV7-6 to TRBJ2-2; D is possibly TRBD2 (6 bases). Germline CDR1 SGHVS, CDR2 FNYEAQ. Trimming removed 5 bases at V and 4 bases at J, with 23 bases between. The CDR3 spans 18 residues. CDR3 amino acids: CASSPTSGVSLLTGELFF. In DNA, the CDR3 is TGTGCCAGCAGCCCTACCTCGGGGGTTAGTTTGCTCACCGGGGAGCTGTTTTTT.

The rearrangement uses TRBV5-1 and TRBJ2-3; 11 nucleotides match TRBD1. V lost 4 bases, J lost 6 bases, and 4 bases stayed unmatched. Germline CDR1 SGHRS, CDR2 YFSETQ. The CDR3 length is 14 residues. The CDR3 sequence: CASSTGQGADTQYF. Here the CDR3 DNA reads TGCGCCAGCAGCACTGGACAGGGGGCGGATACGCAGTATTTT.

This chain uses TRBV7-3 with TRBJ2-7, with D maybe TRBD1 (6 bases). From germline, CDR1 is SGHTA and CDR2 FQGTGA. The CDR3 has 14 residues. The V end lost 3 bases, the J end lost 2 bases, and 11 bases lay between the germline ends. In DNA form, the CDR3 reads TGTGCCAGCAGCTTGAGGGGGTCCACCTACGAGCAGTACTTC. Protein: CASSLRGSTYEQYF.

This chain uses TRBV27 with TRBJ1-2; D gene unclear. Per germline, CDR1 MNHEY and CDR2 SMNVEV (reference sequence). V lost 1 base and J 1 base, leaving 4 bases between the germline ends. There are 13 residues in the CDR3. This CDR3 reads CASSLFSNYGYTF. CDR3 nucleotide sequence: TGTGCCAGCAGTTTATTCAGTAACTATGGCTACACCTTC.

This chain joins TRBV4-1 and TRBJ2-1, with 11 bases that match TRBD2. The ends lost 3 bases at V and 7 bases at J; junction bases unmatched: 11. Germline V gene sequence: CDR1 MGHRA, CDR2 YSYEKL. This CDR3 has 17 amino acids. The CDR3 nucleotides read TGCGCCAGCAGCCAGAGACTAGCGGGGCAACCAACTAATGAGCAGTTCTTC. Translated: CASSQRLAGQPTNEQFF.

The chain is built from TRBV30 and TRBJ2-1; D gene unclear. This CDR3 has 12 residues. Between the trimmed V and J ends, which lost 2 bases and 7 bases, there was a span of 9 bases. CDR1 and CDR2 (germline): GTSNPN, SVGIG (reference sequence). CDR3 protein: CAWSSTRNEQFF. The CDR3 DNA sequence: TGTGCCTGGAGTTCAACCCGGAATGAGCAGTTCTTC.

DNA of the CDR3: TGTGCCAGAACACAGAACTATGGCTACACCTTC. Translated: CARTQNYGYTF. The chain carries TRBV2 and TRBJ1-2; D call uncertain. V lost 9 bases, J lost 2 bases, and 7 bases lay in between. There are 11 residues in the CDR3. CDR1 SNHLY and CDR2 FYNNEI come from the germline V gene.

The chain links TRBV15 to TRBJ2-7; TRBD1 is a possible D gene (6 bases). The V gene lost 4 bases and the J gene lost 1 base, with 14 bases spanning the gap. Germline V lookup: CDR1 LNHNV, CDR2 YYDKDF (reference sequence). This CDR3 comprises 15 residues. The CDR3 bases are TGTGCCACCAGCACCCAGGGGAGTAAGTCCTACGAGCAGTACTTC. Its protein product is CATSTQGSKSYEQYF.

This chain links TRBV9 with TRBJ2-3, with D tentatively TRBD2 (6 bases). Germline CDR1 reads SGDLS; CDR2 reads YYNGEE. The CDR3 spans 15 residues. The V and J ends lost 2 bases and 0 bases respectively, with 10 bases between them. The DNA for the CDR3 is TGTGCCAGCAGCGTGGTGGGGGGAAGCACAGATACGCAGTATTTT. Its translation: CASSVVGGSTDTQYF.

CDR3 coding DNA: TGTGCCGCAACACAGGTCTCTGGGGCCAACGTCCTGACTTTC. Translation gives CAATQVSGANVLTF. This sequence joins TRBV6-1 and TRBJ2-6; D possibly corresponds to TRBD1 (5 bases). V was clipped by 11 bases and J by 0 bases, with 11 bases between them. In germline, CDR1 is MNHNS, CDR2 SASEGT. The CDR3 is made up of 14 amino acids.